This T cell receptor beta chain is from a study of blood T cell repertoires in COVID-19 (TCRdb year 2020). Concerning the study at large: Samples covering the acute and convalescent phases of COVID-19 were provided by collaborators in the United States, Italy and Spain. The material from the prospective study consisted of cDNA or gDNA derived from T cells, B-cell-depleted T cells, or PBMCs. The dataset comprised deeply sampled blood TCRbeta repertoires from subjects exposed to, actively infected with, or recovered from COVID-19. The repertoires were released in a freely available public database meant as a resource for research on the immune response to SARS-CoV-2. The samples were drawn from two sources: the first 160 participants of the ongoing ImmuneRACE study, and 1,200 or so subjects contributed by 6 global collaborators. A de-identified subject ID, COVID-19 status, age in years and sex were almost always included in the sample metadata. HLA class I and class II types, where available, came from metadata supplied by the sample provider rather than from assay-based typing.

General conclusions and limits of the study: How much clinical and demographic metadata was included differed by source and by participant, and the metadata was provided uncurated.

Taken from the germline V gene (reference sequence), the CDR1 and CDR2 loops are MNHNY and SVGAGI. The cysteine opens and the phenylalanine closes a CDR3 of 16 amino acids. CDR3 DNA only is kept here, 48 bases in frame from base 1. The V end gives up 6 bases and the J end 1 base, leaving 0 bases in the junction not matched to a gene. TCRbeta CDR3 regions were amplified from genomic DNA using the immunoSEQ Assay, a bias-controlled multiplex PCR. As for how the authors treated the data: Within the assay, amplification of reference gene primers was used to estimate how many nucleated cells each sample contained. To quantify the absolute abundance of each unique TCRbeta CDR3 rearrangement, sequence reads were collapsed and filtered. For each sample, productive Simpson clonality was calculated by taking the square root of Simpson's diversity index across productive rearrangements. Entries here come from immuneACCESS through TCRdb and include only in-frame sequences with V and J called. Some clones fail to appear in such tables; in the studies checked, an unresolved V gene covers under half of the shortfall, and the cause of the remainder is unknown. The D gene and trimming were derived from the DNA, and the V and J assignments and clone size from that table. Across this sample there are over 70,000 clones, with about 87% seen only once. The ten largest clones capture under 1.2% of the sample.

For this clone: The antigen it binds to is not known. No base-level quality is on record; no much larger clone is a single base apart.

The collaborating institutions used their own protocols to collect whole blood in K2EDTA tubes. For TCRbeta analysis, collaborators shipped samples in one of three forms: frozen whole blood, isolated PBMCs, or DNA extracted from either of those sample types. The source material was peripheral blood. The clonotype was recovered from a human donor in a cohort sampled during active COVID-19. Recombination connected TRBV6-6 to TRBJ2-2; TRBD2 lines up with 15 middle nucleotides. For the CDR3, the sequence is CASRGLAGGNTGELFF. The sequence in DNA is TGTGCCAGCAGGGGACTAGCGGGAGGGAACACCGGGGAGCTGTTTTTT.